Below, 18 T cell receptor beta chains from the same sample are listed, as sequenced in a study of cytomegalovirus exposure and HLA in healthy donors. Data came from immunoSEQ multiplex PCR; TCRdb stores just in-frame clones and leaves some out. The sample carries 250,000 to 350,000 clones, approximately 90% recorded once. Sequences were obtained from PBMCs. Receptors originate from a woman in her twenties or thirties in good health and CMV-seropositive.

CDR3 loop: CAWSVPNGLNTGELFF. The CDR3 DNA follows: TGTGCCTGGAGTGTTCCCAATGGACTAAACACCGGGGAGCTGTTTTTT. The chain has TRBV30 and TRBJ2-2, with a possible D match to TRBD2 (6 bases). V lost 0 bases to trimming and J lost 2 bases, with 13 bases between them. There are 16 residues in the CDR3. Germline V gene sequence: CDR1 GTSNPN, CDR2 SVGIG (reference sequence). The full variable domain, its missing parts supplied by reference TRBV30 and TRBJ2-2, is SQTIHQWPATLVQPVGSPLSLECTVEGTSNPNLYWYRQAAGRGLQLLFYSVGIGQISSEVPQNLSASRPQDRQFILSSKKLLLSDSGFYLCAWSVPNGLNTGELFFGEGSRLTVL.

The chain carries TRBV14 and TRBJ2-6, with 12 bases fitting TRBD1. This CDR3 has 18 residues. The germline V gene encodes CDR1 SGHDN and CDR2 FVKESK. J gave up 2 bases and V 2 bases, and 4 bases lay outside the gene matches. CDR3 sequence reads: CASSQPGTGGAGANVLTF. The CDR3 coding sequence is TGTGCCAGCAGCCAACCAGGGACAGGGGGCGCTGGGGCCAACGTCCTGACTTTC.

The rearrangement uses TRBV6-1 and TRBJ2-7, with 7 bases lining up with TRBD2. Losses at the gene ends were 2 bases for V and 7 bases for J; bases not matched to a gene: 11. Germline V gives CDR1 MNHNS, CDR2 SASEGT. CDR3 length: 15 amino acids. The CDR3 DNA is TGTGCCAGCAGTGAACTGGAACAATCCGGGGGGGAGCAGTACTTC. It encodes CASSELEQSGGEQYF.

CDR3: CASSPWGMNTEAFF. DNA for the CDR3: TGTGCCAGCAGCCCATGGGGGATGAACACTGAAGCTTTCTTT. The gene calls are TRBV5-4 and TRBJ1-1; TRBD1 is a possible D gene (5 bases). The CDR3 contains 14 residues. V lost 4 bases, J lost 0 bases, and 10 bases lay in between. Germline CDR1 is SGHNT and CDR2 is YYREEE (reference sequence).

This chain uses TRBV28 with TRBJ2-3; D unresolved. Trimming stripped 2 bases from V and 2 bases from J, with 11 bases between. Germline CDR1 MDHEN, CDR2 SYDVKM. The CDR3 runs 15 residues. Here the CDR3 DNA reads TGTGCCAGCAGTTTACCAACCCTTATCACAGATACGCAGTATTTT. It encodes CASSLPTLITDTQYF.

This chain connects TRBV6-5 to TRBJ1-5, with D perhaps TRBD1 (5 bases). The CDR3 is 15 residues long. V was cut by 0 bases and J by 7 bases, with 13 bases left in between. In germline, CDR1 is MNHEY, CDR2 SVGAGI. The CDR3 nucleotides read TGTGCCAGCAGTTACTCCGGCAGGGCTGGGCAGCCCCAGCATTTT. It is translated as CASSYSGRAGQPQHF.

This clone was picked up a small number of times. The chain employs TRBV28 and TRBJ1-5; the match to TRBD1 covers 7 bases. This CDR3 contains 14 residues. Germline V CDR1 and CDR2: MDHEN, SYDVKM. V gave up 8 bases and J gave up 3 bases; unmatched junction bases: 7. CDR3 in amino acids: CASVPGGTNQPQHF. CDR3 DNA: TGTGCCAGCGTACCAGGGGGAACCAATCAGCCCCAGCATTTT.

The chain recombines TRBV7-9 with TRBJ2-7; D unresolved. The germline gives CDR1 SEHNR, CDR2 FQNEAQ (reference sequence). This CDR3 has 15 amino acids. Trimming cost V 1 base and J 2 bases, with 12 bases left between them. DNA for the CDR3: TGTGCCAGCAGCTTAGGGTCAGGCCCAGCCTACGAGCAGTACTTC. Translated: CASSLGSGPAYEQYF.

The chain has TRBV27 and TRBJ2-3; possible D gene TRBD1, 7 bases. Germline CDR1 is MNHEY and CDR2 is SMNVEV (reference sequence). V was trimmed by 1 base and J by 4 bases, leaving 18 bases between them. The CDR3 is made up of 17 amino acids. The CDR3 coding sequence is TGTGCCAGCAGTTTATGGGTGATCGGAGGGGGCCCAGATACGCAGTATTTT. Its translation: CASSLWVIGGGPDTQYF.

This clone has just one count. The chain joins TRBV5-4 to TRBJ2-5; 14 bases match TRBD2. The CDR3 loop spans 16 amino acids. Germline V gene lookup returns CDR1 SGHNT and CDR2 YYREEE (reference sequence). Unmatched junction bases numbered 4, after V lost 1 base and J lost 5 bases. The DNA of the CDR3 is TGTGCCAGCAGCTTGCGACTAGCGGGGGGGCCTGAGACCCAGTACTTC. Translating gives CASSLRLAGGPETQYF.

The J gene is TRBJ2-7, the V gene TRBV9; the match to TRBD1 covers 7 bases. V was pared by 4 bases and J by 3 bases, with 7 bases of the junction left unmatched. Germline CDR1 SGDLS, CDR2 YYNGEE. The length of the CDR3 is 14 residues. The CDR3 DNA is TGTGCCAGCAGCCAAGGAGGACAGGTCTACGAGCAGTACTTC. It yields the protein CASSQGGQVYEQYF.

V usage is TRBV19 and J usage is TRBJ2-6; TRBD2 is a possible D gene (5 bases). Between the trimmed V and J ends, which lost 6 bases and 0 bases, there was a span of 6 bases. CDR1 and CDR2 (germline): LNHDA, SQIVND (reference sequence). CDR3 length: 14 amino acids. The CDR3 here is CASRDFSGANVLTF. The CDR3 DNA follows: TGTGCCAGTAGGGACTTCTCTGGGGCCAACGTCCTGACTTTC. The whole variable domain, remainder taken from reference TRBV19 and TRBJ2-6, is DGGITQSPKYLFRKEGQNVTLSCEQNLNHDAMYWYRQDPGQGLRLIYYSQIVNDFQKGDIAEGYSVSREKKESFPLTVTSAQKNPTAFYLCASRDFSGANVLTFGAGSRLTVL.

The chain links TRBV5-4 to TRBJ2-7, with D uncertain. This CDR3 spans 11 amino acids. V was pared by 0 bases and J by 6 bases, with 4 bases between. CDR1 SGHNT and CDR2 YYREEE come from the germline V gene (reference sequence). CDR3 DNA: TGTGCCAGCAGCTTGGAGGGCGAGCAGTACTTC. This gives the protein CASSLEGEQYF. Looking up the rest from reference TRBV5-4 and TRBJ2-7 gives the full variable domain: ETGVTQSPTHLIKTRGQQVTLRCSSQSGHNTVSWYQQALGQGPQFIFQYYREEENGRGNFPPRFSGLQFPNYSSELNVNALELDDSALYLCASSLEGEQYFGPGTRLTVT.

The V call is TRBV28, the J call TRBJ2-7, with 7 bases matching TRBD1. CDR1 is MDHEN, CDR2 SYDVKM, per germline. V lost 6 bases to trimming and J lost 2 bases; unmatched junction nucleotides: 4. This CDR3 has 13 residues. CDR3 amino acids: CASRHGTAYEQYF. The CDR3 DNA sequence: TGTGCCAGCAGACATGGGACAGCCTACGAGCAGTACTTC.

The rearrangement links TRBV9 to TRBJ2-1; the match to TRBD2 covers 7 bases. Trimming took 3 bases from V and 8 from J; bases not matched to a gene: 8. CDR3 size: 14 residues. Per germline, CDR1 SGDLS and CDR2 YYNGEE. The CDR3 spells CASSAMLAAHEQFF. The DNA of the CDR3 is TGTGCCAGCAGCGCAATGCTAGCGGCCCATGAGCAGTTCTTC.

This sequence joins TRBV19 and TRBJ1-1, with 7 bases identical to TRBD1. Germline-derived CDR1 and CDR2 are LNHDA and SQIVND (reference sequence). There are 13 residues in the CDR3. V gave up 3 bases and J gave up 4 bases; unmatched junction bases: 2. CDR3 in DNA: TGTGCCAGTAGTATTCAGGGGGGCACTGAAGCTTTCTTT. Translated, it gives CASSIQGGTEAFF. Looking up the rest from reference TRBV19 and TRBJ1-1 gives the full variable domain: DGGITQSPKYLFRKEGQNVTLSCEQNLNHDAMYWYRQDPGQGLRLIYYSQIVNDFQKGDIAEGYSVSREKKESFPLTVTSAQKNPTAFYLCASSIQGGTEAFFGQGTRLTVV.

This chain uses TRBV6-6 with TRBJ1-1; the D is unclear. The ends were cut back, 4 bases at V and 3 bases at J, with 6 bases in the middle. The CDR3 has 12 amino acids. The germline CDR1 and CDR2 sequences are MNHNY and SVGAGI (reference sequence). DNA of the CDR3: TGTGCCAGCAGTTTATTAGACACTGAAGCTTTCTTT. The encoded protein is CASSLLDTEAFF.

This clone was found once. The chain joins TRBV6-5 to TRBJ2-7; a possible D gene is TRBD1 (6 bases). Between the trimmed V and J ends, which lost 2 bases and 4 bases, there was a span of 15 bases. Germline V gives CDR1 MNHEY, CDR2 SVGAGI. CDR3 length equals 15 residues. The CDR3 DNA reads TGTGCCAGCAGTTACACAATGGACAGTGGGTACGAGCAGTACTTC. Its protein is CASSYTMDSGYEQYF.